This TCR beta chain was found in a study of post-analysis software for immune sequencing data. Study at large: Some patients lacked subtype; others had relapsing-remitting, secondary progressive or progressive-relapsing disease. Findings and caveats of the study: Normalized Chao1 diversity was significantly reduced in patients versus controls. The authors found that F measure strongly co-clustered same-batch samples. Higher frequency in patients than in controls was seen for a handful of TRBV segments, with TRBV5-6, TRBV5-1 and TRBV20-1 among them.

As concerns this clonotype: Its antigen is unidentified. Germline is not matched at one junction end, which may reflect a read error.

The CDR3 sequence is 15 residues long. Germline loops: CDR1 SGHTA, CDR2 FQGNSA. TCR beta cDNA libraries included unique molecular identifiers. Input amounts of 1 to 10 million T cells were used. These gave roughly 0.5 million cDNA molecules, so each molecule approximated one T cell. TCRdb reanalysed the PCR reads using MiXCR and keeps one entry per CDR3 protein. The sample carries around 500,000 distinct CDR3 sequences, around 31% recorded once. The receptor comes from a girl younger than 18 with multiple sclerosis. Sequencing input: blood. The chain uses TRBV7-2 and TRBJ2-1; D is undetermined. TRBJ2-7 matches the DNA end more closely, so the J call is doubtful. As DNA, the CDR3 is TGTGTCAGCAGCCAAGGATCAGCCTCCTACAATGAGCAGTACTTC. This encodes CVSSQGSASYNEQYF.